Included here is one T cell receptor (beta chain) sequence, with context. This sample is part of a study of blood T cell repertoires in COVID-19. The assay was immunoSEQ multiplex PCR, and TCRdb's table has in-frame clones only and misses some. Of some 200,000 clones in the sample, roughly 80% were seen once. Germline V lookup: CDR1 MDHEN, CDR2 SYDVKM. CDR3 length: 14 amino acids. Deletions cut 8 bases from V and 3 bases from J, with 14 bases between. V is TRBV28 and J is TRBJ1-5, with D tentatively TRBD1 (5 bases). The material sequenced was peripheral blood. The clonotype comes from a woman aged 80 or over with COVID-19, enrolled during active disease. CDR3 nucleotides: TGTGCCAGCGAGCGGGGGGGTTTCAATCAGCCCCAGCATTTT. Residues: CASERGGFNQPQHF.